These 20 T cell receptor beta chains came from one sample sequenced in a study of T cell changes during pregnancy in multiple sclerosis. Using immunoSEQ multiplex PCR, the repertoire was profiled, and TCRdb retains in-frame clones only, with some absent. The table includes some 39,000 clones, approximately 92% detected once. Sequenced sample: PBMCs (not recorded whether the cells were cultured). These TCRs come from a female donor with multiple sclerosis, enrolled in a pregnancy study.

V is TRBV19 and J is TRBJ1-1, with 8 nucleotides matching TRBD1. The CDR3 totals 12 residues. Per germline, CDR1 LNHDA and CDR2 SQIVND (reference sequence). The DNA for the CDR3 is TGTGGATCCAGGGGGCGGAACACTGAAGCTTTCTTT. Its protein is CGSRGRNTEAFF.

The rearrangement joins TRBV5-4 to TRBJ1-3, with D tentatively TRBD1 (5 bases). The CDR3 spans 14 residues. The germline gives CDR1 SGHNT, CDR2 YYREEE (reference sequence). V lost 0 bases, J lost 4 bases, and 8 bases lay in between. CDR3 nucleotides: TGTGCCAGCAGCTTGGCAGGGTCGGGAAACACCATATATTTT. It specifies CASSLAGSGNTIYF. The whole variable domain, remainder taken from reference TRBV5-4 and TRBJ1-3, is ETGVTQSPTHLIKTRGQQVTLRCSSQSGHNTVSWYQQALGQGPQFIFQYYREEENGRGNFPPRFSGLQFPNYSSELNVNALELDDSALYLCASSLAGSGNTIYFGEGSWLTVV.

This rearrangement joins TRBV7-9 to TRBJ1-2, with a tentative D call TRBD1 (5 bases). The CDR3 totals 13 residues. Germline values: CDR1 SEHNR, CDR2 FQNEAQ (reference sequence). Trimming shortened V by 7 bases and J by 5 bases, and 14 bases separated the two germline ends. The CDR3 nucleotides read TGTGCCAGCACCTCCCTGAAGGGGTATGGCTACACCTTC. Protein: CASTSLKGYGYTF.

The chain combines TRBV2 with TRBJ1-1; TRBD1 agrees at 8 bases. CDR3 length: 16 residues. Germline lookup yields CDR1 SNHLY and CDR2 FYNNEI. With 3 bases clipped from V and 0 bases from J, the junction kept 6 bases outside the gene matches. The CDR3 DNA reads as TGTGCCAGCAGTGATCCCAGGGGGCGCATGAACACTGAAGCTTTCTTT. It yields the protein CASSDPRGRMNTEAFF.

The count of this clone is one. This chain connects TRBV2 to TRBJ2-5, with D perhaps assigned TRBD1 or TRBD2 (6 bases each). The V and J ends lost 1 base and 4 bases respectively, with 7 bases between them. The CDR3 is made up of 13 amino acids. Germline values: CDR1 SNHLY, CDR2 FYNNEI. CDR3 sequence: CASSEEGGETQYF. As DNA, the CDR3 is TGTGCCAGCAGTGAAGAGGGGGGAGAGACCCAGTACTTC.

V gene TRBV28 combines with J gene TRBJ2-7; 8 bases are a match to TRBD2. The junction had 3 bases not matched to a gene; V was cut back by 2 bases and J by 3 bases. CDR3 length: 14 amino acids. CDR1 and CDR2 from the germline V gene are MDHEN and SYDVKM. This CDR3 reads CASSLRAGVYEQYF. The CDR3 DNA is TGTGCCAGCAGTTTAAGAGCGGGAGTCTACGAGCAGTACTTC.

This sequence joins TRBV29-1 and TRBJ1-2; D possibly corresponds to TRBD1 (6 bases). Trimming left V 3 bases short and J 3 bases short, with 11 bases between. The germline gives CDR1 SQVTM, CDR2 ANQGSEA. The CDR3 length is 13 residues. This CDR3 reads CSVDRTDHYGYTF. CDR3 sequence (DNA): TGCAGCGTTGATAGGACAGACCACTATGGCTACACCTTC.

The CDR3 spells CASSPRDTSSGNTIYF. DNA for the CDR3: TGTGCCAGCTCACCACGGGACACGAGCTCTGGAAACACCATATATTTT. The rearrangement joins TRBV18 to TRBJ1-3, with a tentative D call TRBD1 (6 bases). Trimming shortened V by 1 base and J by 0 bases, and 10 bases separated the two germline ends. The CDR3 sequence is 16 residues long. Per the germline V gene, CDR1 is KGHSH and CDR2 is LQKENI.

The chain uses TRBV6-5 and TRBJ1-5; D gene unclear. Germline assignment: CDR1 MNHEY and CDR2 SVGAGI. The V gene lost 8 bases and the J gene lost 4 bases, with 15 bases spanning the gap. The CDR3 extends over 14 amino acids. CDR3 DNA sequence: TGTGCCAGCGGGCAATCAACGGAGAATCAGCCCCAGCATTTT. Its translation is CASGQSTENQPQHF.

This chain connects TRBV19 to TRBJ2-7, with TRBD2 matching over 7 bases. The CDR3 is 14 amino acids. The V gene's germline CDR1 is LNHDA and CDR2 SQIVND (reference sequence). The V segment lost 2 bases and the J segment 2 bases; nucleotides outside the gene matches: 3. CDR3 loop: CASSIISGAYEQYF. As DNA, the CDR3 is TGTGCCAGTAGTATAATCAGCGGGGCCTACGAGCAGTACTTC.

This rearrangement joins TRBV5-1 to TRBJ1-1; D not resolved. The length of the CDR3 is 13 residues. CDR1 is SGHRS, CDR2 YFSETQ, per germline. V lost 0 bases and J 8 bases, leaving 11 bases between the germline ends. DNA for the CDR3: TGCGCCAGCAGCTTGGAGGTTGGGTTGGAAGCTTTCTTT. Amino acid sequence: CASSLEVGLEAFF. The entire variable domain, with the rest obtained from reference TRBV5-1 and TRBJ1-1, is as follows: KAGVTQTPRYLIKTRGQQVTLSCSPISGHRSVSWYQQTPGQGLQFLFEYFSETQRNKGNFPGRFSGRQFSNSRSEMNVSTLELGDSALYLCASSLEVGLEAFFGQGTRLTVV.

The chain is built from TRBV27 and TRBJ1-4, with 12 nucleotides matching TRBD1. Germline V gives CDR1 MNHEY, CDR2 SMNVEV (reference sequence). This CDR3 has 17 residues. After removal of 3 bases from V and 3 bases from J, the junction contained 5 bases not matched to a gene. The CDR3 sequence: CASSFGTGGRSNEKLFF. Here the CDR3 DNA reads TGTGCCAGCAGTTTCGGGACAGGGGGCAGATCTAATGAAAAACTGTTTTTT.

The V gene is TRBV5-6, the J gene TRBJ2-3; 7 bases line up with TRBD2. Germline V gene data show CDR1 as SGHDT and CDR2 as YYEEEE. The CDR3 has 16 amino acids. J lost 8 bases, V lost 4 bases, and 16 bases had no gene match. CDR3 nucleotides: TGTGCCAGCAGCCCCCAAGCGGGAACCCCCGATGGTACGCAGTATTTT. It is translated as CASSPQAGTPDGTQYF.

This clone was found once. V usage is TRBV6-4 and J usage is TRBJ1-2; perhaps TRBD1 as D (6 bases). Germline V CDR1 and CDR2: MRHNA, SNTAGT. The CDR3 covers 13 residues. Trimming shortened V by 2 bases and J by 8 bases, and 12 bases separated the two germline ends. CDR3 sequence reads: CASSDGGLNGYTF. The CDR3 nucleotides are TGTGCCAGCAGTGACGGGGGGCTAAACGGCTACACCTTC.

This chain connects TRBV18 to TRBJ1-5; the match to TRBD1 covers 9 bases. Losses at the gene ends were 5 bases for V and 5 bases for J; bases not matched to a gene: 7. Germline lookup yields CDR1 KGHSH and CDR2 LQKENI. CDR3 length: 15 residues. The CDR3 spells CASSFDRGGDQPQHF. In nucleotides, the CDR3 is TGTGCCAGCTCATTCGACAGGGGGGGCGATCAGCCCCAGCATTTT.

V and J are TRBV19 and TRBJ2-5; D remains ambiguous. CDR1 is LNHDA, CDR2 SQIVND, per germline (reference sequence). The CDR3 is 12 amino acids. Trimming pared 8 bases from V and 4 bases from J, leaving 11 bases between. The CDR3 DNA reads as TGTGCCAGTCGACAAGCTGGAGAGACCCAGTACTTC. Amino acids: CASRQAGETQYF.

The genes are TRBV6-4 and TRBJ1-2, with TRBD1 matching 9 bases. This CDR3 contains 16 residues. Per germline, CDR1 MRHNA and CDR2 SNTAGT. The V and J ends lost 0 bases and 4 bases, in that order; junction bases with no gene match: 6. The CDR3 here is CASSDSGTGPIYGYTF. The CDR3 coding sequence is TGTGCCAGCAGTGACTCTGGGACAGGGCCGATCTATGGCTACACCTTC.

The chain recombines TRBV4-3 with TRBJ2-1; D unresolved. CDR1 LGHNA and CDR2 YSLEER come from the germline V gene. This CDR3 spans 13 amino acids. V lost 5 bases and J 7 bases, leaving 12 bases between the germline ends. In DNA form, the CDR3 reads TGCGCCAGCAGCGAACAACCTGGGAATGAGCAGTTCTTC. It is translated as CASSEQPGNEQFF.

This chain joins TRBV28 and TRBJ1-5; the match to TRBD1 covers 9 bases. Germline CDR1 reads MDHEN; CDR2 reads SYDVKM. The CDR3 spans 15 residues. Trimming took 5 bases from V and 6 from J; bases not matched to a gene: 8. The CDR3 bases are TGTGCCAGCAGTGCTCCGGGACAGGGTATTCAGCCCCAGCATTTT. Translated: CASSAPGQGIQPQHF.

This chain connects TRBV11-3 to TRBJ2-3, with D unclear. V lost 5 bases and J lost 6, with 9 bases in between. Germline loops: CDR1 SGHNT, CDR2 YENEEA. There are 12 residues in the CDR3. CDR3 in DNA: TGTGCCAGCAGCCCGAACGGCGATACGCAGTATTTT. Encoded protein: CASSPNGDTQYF.